The 9 T cell receptor beta chains below come from one sample, sequenced in a study of beta chain bispecific antibodies for T cell cancers. Points from the study as a whole: In these mixed samples, most targeted TRBV reads derived from the leukemia cell line.

For these receptors, no antigen is known. Via MiXCR, TCRdb re-called the 5' RACE reads, giving one row per CDR3 protein. The sample lists about 15,000 distinct CDR3 sequences, 2.1% occurring once. Either OKT3 anti-CD3 antibody or CD3/CD28 beads expanded T cells from blood mononuclear cells over roughly three days. Sample: healthy donor T cells cultured with leukemia cells. The receptor set was obtained from a human donor in good health. Some clones in this sample may be carry-over from other donors' samples.

This clonotype was found many times. The junction and the germline gene differ at one end; a read error may be behind it. The DNA for the CDR3 is TGTGCCAGCTCATCTCGGACAGGACCAGGAAACATTGAAGCTTTCTTT. This gives the protein CASSSRTGPGNIEAFF. The chain employs TRBV18 and TRBJ1-1; 7 bases map to TRBD1. Germline values: CDR1 KGHSH, CDR2 LQKENI. The CDR3 contains 16 residues.

In its sample, this clonotype was seen many times. V gene TRBV20-1 combines with J gene TRBJ1-6, with TRBD1 matching over 9 bases. Germline CDR1 DFQATT, CDR2 SNEGSKA (reference sequence). This CDR3 is built from 15 residues. V was pared by 6 bases and J by 3 bases, with 6 bases of the junction left unmatched. CDR3: CSAPTDRGYNSPLHF. DNA for the CDR3: TGCAGTGCCCCCACGGACAGGGGCTATAATTCACCCCTCCACTTT.

In this sample, this clonotype is medium-sized (0.01 to 0.1%). This chain uses TRBV7-8 with TRBJ2-2; weak D call: TRBD2 (7 bases). Trimming removed 3 bases from V and 3 bases from J, with 17 bases in between. CDR3 length equals 17 residues. Per the germline V gene, CDR1 is SGHVS and CDR2 is FQNEAQ. The CDR3 DNA is TGTGCCAGCAGCTTCGAACAGGGAGGGGGTCACACCGGGGAGCTGTTTTTT. Translating gives CASSFEQGGGHTGELFF. Filled out from reference TRBV7-8 and TRBJ2-2, the complete variable domain reads GAGVSQSPRYKVAKRGQDVALRCDPISGHVSLFWYQQALGQGPEFLTYFQNEAQLDKSGLPSDRFFAERPEGSVSTLKIQRTQQEDSAVYLCASSFEQGGGHTGELFFGEGSRLTVL.

This clonotype has ten or more counts. The J gene is TRBJ1-1, the V gene TRBV7-2; no definite D call. The CDR3 is 13 amino acids. Germline V lookup: CDR1 SGHTA, CDR2 FQGNSA. Trimming shortened V by 1 base and J by 7 bases, and 10 bases separated the two germline ends. The CDR3 nucleotides read TGTGCCAGCAGCTTAGAGACCGTCGATGAAGCTTTCTTT. Translating it yields CASSLETVDEAFF. The full variable domain, rest sourced from reference TRBV7-2 and TRBJ1-1, is GAGVSQSPSNKVTEKGKDVELRCDPISGHTALYWYRQSLGQGLEFLIYFQGNSAPDKSGLPSDRFSAERTGGSVSTLTIQRTQQEDSAVYLCASSLETVDEAFFGQGTRLTVV.

This clonotype has a count of ten or more. The chain joins TRBV20-1 to TRBJ1-4; tentative D call: TRBD1 (5 bases). Trimming took off 4 bases at V and 6 bases at J, with 12 bases between the two ends. CDR3 length equals 13 residues. CDR1 DFQATT and CDR2 SNEGSKA come from the germline V gene (reference sequence). The CDR3 bases are TGCAGTGCTATTGACAGACAGTATGAAAAACTGTTTTTT. Encoded protein: CSAIDRQYEKLFF.

The table lists this clonotype with many counts. The genes are TRBV20-1 and TRBJ1-4, with unresolved D. The V gene's germline CDR1 is DFQATT and CDR2 SNEGSKA (reference sequence). Deletions cut 6 bases from V and 8 bases from J, with 10 bases between. The CDR3 loop spans 11 amino acids. CDR3 amino acids: CSAPDREKLFF. For the CDR3, the DNA is TGCAGTGCCCCCGATAGGGAAAAACTGTTTTTT.

This clonotype has ten or more counts. This sequence joins TRBV5-8 and TRBJ2-1, with D hard to call. The V gene's germline CDR1 is SGHTS and CDR2 YDEGEE. This CDR3 region has 16 residues. Trimming stripped 3 bases from V and 6 bases from J, with 19 bases between. CDR3 in amino acids: CASSWGNFEITNEQFF. The CDR3 DNA is TGTGCCAGCAGCTGGGGTAATTTTGAGATCACCAATGAGCAGTTCTTC.

This clonotype was seen ten or more times. This chain links TRBV20-1 with TRBJ2-5; 7 bases fit TRBD1. The CDR3 runs 14 residues. Per germline, CDR1 DFQATT and CDR2 SNEGSKA (reference sequence). CDR3 sequence: CSPRTRDSEETQYF. The DNA for the CDR3 is TGCAGCCCTAGAACCCGGGACAGTGAAGAGACCCAGTACTTC.

This clonotype came up many times. The rearrangement links TRBV27 to TRBJ2-5; the D gene is possibly TRBD1 (5 bases). The V end was cut by 2 bases, the J end by 0 bases, with 7 bases between. The germline gives CDR1 MNHEY, CDR2 SMNVEV (reference sequence). CDR3 size: 14 residues. The chain's CDR3 is CASSLRGNQETQYF. In DNA form, the CDR3 reads TGTGCCAGCAGTTTAAGGGGAAACCAAGAGACCCAGTACTTC.